These 4 T cell receptor beta chains were all obtained from the same sample, sequenced in a study of human T cells and chemical hapten exposure. Sample time point: patch test 3, about 24 weeks after DPC sensitization. As to treatment: therapeutic diphenylcyclopropenone sensitization with weekly scalp DPC. MiXCR, applied by TCRdb to the RACE reads, yields one record per CDR3 protein. The sample includes about 48,000 distinct CDR3 sequences, approximately 9.9% of them seen just once. The input for sequencing was whole blood, taken in connection with sensitization to the hapten diphenylcyclopropenone (DPC). These receptors all come from a woman aged 40 to 55 with alopecia areata. Some clones in this sample may be carry-over from other donors' samples.

V gene TRBV4-1 combines with J gene TRBJ2-5; D gene uncertain. The CDR3 spans 14 residues. From germline, CDR1 is MGHRA and CDR2 YSYEKL. Trimming took off 4 bases at V and 1 base at J, with 10 bases between the two ends. For the CDR3, the DNA is TGCGCCAGCAGCCGCGGTAGGGCCCAAGAGACCCAGTACTTC. Translated, it gives CASSRGRAQETQYF.

The sample holds many counts of this clonotype. The rearrangement joins TRBV6-2 or TRBV6-3 to TRBJ2-7; D might be TRBD1 (6 bases). CDR1 and CDR2 (germline): MNHEY, SVGEGT. This CDR3 comprises 12 residues. The germline V and J ends were trimmed by 5 bases and 5 bases, with 10 bases remaining between them. Here the CDR3 DNA reads TGTGCCAGCAGTACAGGGCAGGACGAGCAGTACTTC. This gives the protein CASSTGQDEQYF.

In its sample, this clonotype was seen many times. The gene calls are TRBV20-1 and TRBJ2-5; 8 bases agree with TRBD1. CDR1 is DFQATT, CDR2 SNEGSKA, per germline (reference sequence). This CDR3 spans 15 amino acids. The V segment lost 1 base and the J segment 1 base; nucleotides outside the gene matches: 5. The CDR3 region is CSARATQGAQETQYF. CDR3 DNA: TGCAGTGCTAGAGCGACGCAGGGGGCCCAAGAGACCCAGTACTTC.

The rearrangement joins TRBV5-1 to TRBJ1-6, with 8 positions matching TRBD1. The CDR3 loop spans 18 amino acids. The trim removed 1 base at V and 0 bases at J, leaving 6 bases unmatched. In germline, CDR1 is SGHRS, CDR2 YFSETQ. CDR3 nucleotides: TGCGCCAGCAGCTTGACAGGGGGTCAAAGCTCCTATAATTCACCCCTCCACTTT. Its translation is CASSLTGGQSSYNSPLHF.